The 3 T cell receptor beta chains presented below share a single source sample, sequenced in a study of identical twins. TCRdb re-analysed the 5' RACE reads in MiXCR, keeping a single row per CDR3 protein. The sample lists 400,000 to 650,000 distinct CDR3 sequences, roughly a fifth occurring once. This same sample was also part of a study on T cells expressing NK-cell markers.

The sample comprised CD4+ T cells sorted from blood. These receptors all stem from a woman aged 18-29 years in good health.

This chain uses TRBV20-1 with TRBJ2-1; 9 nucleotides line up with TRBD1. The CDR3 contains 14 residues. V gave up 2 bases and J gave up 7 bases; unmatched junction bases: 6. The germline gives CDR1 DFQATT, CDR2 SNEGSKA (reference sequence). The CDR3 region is CSARTGGSSNEQFF. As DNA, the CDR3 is TGCAGTGCTAGAACAGGGGGCAGTTCAAATGAGCAGTTCTTC.

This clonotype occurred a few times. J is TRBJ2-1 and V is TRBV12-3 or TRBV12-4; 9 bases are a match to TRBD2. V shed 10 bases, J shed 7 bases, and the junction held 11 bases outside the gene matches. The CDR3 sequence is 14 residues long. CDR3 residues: CATLPSGKRNEQFF. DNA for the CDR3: TGTGCCACCCTTCCTAGCGGGAAGAGGAATGAGCAGTTCTTC.

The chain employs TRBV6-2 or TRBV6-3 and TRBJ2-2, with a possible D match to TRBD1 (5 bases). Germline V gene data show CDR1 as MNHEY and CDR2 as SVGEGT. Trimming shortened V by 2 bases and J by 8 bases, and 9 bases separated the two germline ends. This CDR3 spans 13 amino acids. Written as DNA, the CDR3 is TGTGCCAGCAGTTACCGGACAACGGGGGAGCTGTTTTTT. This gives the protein CASSYRTTGELFF.